What follows describes a single TCR beta chain. The source of the sample is a study of CD4 and CD8 cells across lung adenocarcinoma regions. Using its own MiXCR run on the PCR reads, TCRdb lists one record per CDR3 protein. This table has around 1,900 distinct CDR3 sequences, about 61% appearing once. Samples came from patients with localized non-small cell lung adenocarcinoma. Sequenced: CD4+ T cells from the margin of a lung tumor. The clonotype originates from a female donor with lung adenocarcinoma. The CD4 and CD8 labels of this study may be unreliable.

The CDR3 is CAISESRLAGAEQYF. CDR3 in DNA: TGTGCCATCAGTGAGTCGAGACTAGCGGGAGCCGAGCAGTACTTC. The rearrangement uses TRBV10-3 and TRBJ2-5; TRBD2 agrees at 12 bases. The end of the DNA aligns better with TRBJ2-7, so the J call may be wrong. Germline V lookup: CDR1 ENHRY, CDR2 SYGVKD. The CDR3 length is 15 residues.